This T cell receptor beta chain was obtained from a study of CD8+ T cells in alopecia areata. This clone came up once. Antigen unknown. The authors extracted RNA and reverse transcribed it into cDNA as the sequencing template. Produced via immunoSEQ multiplex PCR; TCRdb's table is partial and in-frame only. The table has fewer than 250,000 clones, about three fifths seen once; the top ten hold roughly 1.3%. Study-level points and caveats: An increase in clonality over normal scalp was evident in lesional scalp, especially alopecia totalis/universalis. Scalp clonality, together with expanded CD8+ clones among the top 100, fell significantly with tofacitinib.

The treatment is: oral pan-JAK inhibitor, 5-10 mg twice daily. It was from alopecia areata patients that lesional scalp punch biopsies and peripheral blood were collected. The receptor comes from a human donor with alopecia areata. The sample consisted of CD4+ T cells sorted from blood, taken between weeks 49 and 50, from a patient treated with tofacitinib.

The CDR3 region is CASSEGLAGGPSTDTQYF. CDR3 nucleotide sequence: TGCGCCAGCAGCGAGGGACTAGCGGGGGGACCGAGCACAGATACGCAGTATTTT. V usage is TRBV5-1 and J usage is TRBJ2-3, with 15 bases aligning to TRBD2. The CDR3 is 18 amino acids. Per germline, CDR1 SGHRS and CDR2 YFSETQ. Trimming took 4 bases from V and 0 from J; bases not matched to a gene: 6.